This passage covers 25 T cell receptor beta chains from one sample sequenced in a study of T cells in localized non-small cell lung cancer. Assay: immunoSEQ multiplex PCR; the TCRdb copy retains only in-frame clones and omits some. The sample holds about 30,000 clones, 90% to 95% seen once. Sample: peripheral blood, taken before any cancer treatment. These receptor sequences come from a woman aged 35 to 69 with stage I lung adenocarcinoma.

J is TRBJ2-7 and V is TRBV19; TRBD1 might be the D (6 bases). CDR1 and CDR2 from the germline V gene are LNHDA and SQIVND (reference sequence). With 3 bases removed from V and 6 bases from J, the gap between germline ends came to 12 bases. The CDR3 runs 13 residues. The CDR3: CASSITGLVEQYF. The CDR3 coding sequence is TGTGCCAGTAGTATTACAGGGTTGGTCGAGCAGTACTTC.

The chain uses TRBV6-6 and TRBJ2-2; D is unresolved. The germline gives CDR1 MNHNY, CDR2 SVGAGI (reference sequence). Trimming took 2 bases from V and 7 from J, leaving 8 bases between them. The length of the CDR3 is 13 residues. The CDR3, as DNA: TGTGCCAGCAGTTACCAAGATGGCGGGGAGCTGTTTTTT. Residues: CASSYQDGGELFF.

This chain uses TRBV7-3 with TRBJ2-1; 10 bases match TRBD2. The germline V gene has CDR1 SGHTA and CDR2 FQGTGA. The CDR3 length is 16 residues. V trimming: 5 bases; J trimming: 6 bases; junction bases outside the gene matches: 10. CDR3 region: CASSAASGGPLNEQFF. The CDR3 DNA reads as TGTGCCAGCAGCGCCGCTAGCGGGGGCCCCCTCAATGAGCAGTTCTTC.

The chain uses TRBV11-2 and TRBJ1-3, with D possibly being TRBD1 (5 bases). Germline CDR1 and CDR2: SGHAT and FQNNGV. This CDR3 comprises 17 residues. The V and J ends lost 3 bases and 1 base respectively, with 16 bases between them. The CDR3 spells CASSLWWDDSSGNTIYF. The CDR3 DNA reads TGTGCCAGCAGCTTGTGGTGGGACGACAGTTCTGGAAACACCATATATTTT.

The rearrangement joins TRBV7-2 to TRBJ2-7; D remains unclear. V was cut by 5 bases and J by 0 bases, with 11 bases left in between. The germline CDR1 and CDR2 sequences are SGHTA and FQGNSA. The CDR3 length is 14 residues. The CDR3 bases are TGTGCCAGCAGCCTAGACGGCGCCTCCTACGAGCAGTACTTC. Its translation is CASSLDGASYEQYF.

CDR3 protein: CASSRLGGDQPQHF. CDR3 coding DNA: TGTGCCAGCAGCCGCTTAGGAGGGGATCAGCCCCAGCATTTT. The gene calls are TRBV7-2 and TRBJ1-5, with D perhaps matching TRBD1 (5 bases). Germline V gene data show CDR1 as SGHTA and CDR2 as FQGNSA. The CDR3 contains 14 residues. V was shortened by 5 bases and J by 5 bases, with 13 bases between the two germline ends. Filled out from reference TRBV7-2 and TRBJ1-5, the complete variable domain reads GAGVSQSPSNKVTEKGKDVELRCDPISGHTALYWYRQSLGQGLEFLIYFQGNSAPDKSGLPSDRFSAERTGGSVSTLTIQRTQQEDSAVYLCASSRLGGDQPQHFGDGTRLSIL.

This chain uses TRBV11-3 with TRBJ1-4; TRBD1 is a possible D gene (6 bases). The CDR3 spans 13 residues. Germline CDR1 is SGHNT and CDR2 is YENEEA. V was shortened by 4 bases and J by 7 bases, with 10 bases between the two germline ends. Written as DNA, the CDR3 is TGTGCCAGCAGCTCAGGGGAGGGTGAAAAACTGTTTTTT. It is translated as CASSSGEGEKLFF.

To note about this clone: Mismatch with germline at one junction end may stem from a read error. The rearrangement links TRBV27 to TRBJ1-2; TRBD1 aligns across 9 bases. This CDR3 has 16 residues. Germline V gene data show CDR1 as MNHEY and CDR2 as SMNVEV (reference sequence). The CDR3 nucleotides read TGTGCCAGCAGTCTATCGAGGACAGGGGTAATGTGGGGCTACACCTTC. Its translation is CASSLSRTGVMWGYTF.

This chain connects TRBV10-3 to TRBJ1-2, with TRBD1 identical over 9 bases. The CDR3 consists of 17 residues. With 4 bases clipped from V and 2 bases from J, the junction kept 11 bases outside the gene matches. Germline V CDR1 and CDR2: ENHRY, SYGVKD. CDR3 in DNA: TGTGCCATCAGTGGACAGGGGGAGAGAATCTTCAACTATGGCTACACCTTC. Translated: CAISGQGERIFNYGYTF.

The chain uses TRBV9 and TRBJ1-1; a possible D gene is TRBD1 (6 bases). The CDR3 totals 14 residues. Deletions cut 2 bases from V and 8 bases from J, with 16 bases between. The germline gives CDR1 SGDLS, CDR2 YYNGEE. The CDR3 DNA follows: TGTGCCAGCAGCGTCAATCCCACAGGGATGGAAGCTTTCTTT. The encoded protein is CASSVNPTGMEAFF.

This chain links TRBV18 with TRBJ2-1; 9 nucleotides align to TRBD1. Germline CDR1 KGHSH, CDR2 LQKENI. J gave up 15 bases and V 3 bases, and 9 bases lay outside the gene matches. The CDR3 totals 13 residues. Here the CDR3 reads CASSPSGQGGSFF. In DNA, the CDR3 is TGTGCCAGCTCACCCTCGGGACAGGGAGGGTCGTTCTTC.

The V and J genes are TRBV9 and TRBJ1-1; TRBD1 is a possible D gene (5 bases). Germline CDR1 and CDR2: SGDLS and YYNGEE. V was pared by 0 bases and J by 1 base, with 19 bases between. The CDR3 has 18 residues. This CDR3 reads CASSVVSTGAGANTEAFF. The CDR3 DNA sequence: TGTGCCAGCAGCGTAGTGTCCACCGGGGCCGGAGCGAACACTGAAGCTTTCTTT.

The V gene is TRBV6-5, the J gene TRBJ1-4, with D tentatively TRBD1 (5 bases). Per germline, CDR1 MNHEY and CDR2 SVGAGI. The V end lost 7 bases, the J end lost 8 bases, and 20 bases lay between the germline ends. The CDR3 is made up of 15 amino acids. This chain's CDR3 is CASKMEGLGGEKLFF. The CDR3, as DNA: TGTGCCAGCAAGATGGAGGGGTTGGGGGGAGAAAAACTGTTTTTT.

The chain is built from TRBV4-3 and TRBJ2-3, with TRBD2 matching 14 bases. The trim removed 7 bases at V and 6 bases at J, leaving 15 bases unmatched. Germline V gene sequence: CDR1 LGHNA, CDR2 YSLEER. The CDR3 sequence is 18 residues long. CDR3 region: CASNNGGGLAGEGDTQYF. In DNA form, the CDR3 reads TGCGCCAGCAACAACGGGGGGGGACTAGCGGGAGAAGGGGATACGCAGTATTTT.

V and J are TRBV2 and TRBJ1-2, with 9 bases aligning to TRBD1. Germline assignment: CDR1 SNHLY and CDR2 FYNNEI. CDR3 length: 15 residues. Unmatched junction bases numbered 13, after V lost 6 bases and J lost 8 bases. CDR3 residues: CASRDRGLRSAGYTF. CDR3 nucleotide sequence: TGTGCCAGCAGGGACAGGGGTCTAAGGTCGGCCGGCTACACCTTC.

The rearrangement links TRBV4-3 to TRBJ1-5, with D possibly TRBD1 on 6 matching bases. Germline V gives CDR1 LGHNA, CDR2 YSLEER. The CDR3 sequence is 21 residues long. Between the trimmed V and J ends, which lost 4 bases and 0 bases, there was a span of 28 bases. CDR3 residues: CASSLRDQPGHRSYSNQPQHF. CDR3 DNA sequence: TGCGCCAGCAGCCTCCGAGATCAGCCGGGACACAGAAGCTATAGCAATCAGCCCCAGCATTTT.

CDR3 bases: TGTGCCAGCAGCGTAAGCTCTGGAAACACCATATATTTT. It translates to CASSVSSGNTIYF. V and J are TRBV9 and TRBJ1-3; D gene uncertain. V was trimmed by 1 base and J by 0 bases, leaving 2 bases between them. CDR3 size: 13 residues. Germline lookup yields CDR1 SGDLS and CDR2 YYNGEE.

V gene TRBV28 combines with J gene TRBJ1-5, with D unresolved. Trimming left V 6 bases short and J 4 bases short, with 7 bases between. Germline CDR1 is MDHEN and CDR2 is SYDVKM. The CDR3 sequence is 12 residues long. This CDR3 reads CASSPLNQPQHF. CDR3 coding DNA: TGTGCCAGCAGCCCCTTGAATCAGCCCCAGCATTTT.

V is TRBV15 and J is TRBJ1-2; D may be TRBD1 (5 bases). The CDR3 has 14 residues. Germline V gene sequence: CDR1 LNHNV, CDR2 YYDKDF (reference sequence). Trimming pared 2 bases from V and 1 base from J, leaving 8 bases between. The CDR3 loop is CATSRRQFNYGYTF. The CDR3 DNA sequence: TGTGCCACCAGCAGAAGACAGTTTAACTATGGCTACACCTTC.

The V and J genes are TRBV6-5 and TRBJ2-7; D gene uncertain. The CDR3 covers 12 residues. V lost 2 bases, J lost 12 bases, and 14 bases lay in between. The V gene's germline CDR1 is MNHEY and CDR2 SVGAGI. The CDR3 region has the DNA TGTGCCAGCAGTTACGGGAATGCTGCTGGGTACTTC. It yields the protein CASSYGNAAGYF.

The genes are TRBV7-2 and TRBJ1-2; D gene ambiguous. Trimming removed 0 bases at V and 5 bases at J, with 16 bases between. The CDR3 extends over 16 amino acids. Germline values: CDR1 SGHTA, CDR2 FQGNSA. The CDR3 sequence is CASSLASDTRSYGYTF. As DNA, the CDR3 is TGTGCCAGCAGCTTAGCGTCTGACACTAGGTCTTATGGCTACACCTTC.

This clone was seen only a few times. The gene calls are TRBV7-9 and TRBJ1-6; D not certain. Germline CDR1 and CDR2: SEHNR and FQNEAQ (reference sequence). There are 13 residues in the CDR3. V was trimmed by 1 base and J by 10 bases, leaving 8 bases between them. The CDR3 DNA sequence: TGTGCCAGCAGCTTAGTGGTCGGGTCACCCCTCCACTTT. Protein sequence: CASSLVVGSPLHF.

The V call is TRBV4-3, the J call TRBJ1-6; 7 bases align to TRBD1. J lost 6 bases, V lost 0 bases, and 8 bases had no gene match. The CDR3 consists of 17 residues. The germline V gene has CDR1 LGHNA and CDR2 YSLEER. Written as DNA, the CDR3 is TGCGCCAGCAGCCAAGAACCCACCGGGACAGTTAATTCACCCCTCCACTTT. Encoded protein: CASSQEPTGTVNSPLHF.

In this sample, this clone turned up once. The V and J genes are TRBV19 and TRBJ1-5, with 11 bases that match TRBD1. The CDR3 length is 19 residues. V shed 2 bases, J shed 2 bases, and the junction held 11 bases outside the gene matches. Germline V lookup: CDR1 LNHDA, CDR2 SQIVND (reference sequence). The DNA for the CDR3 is TGTGCCAGTAGTATACCCCCCCGGACAGGGGGCGCGGGCAATCAGCCCCAGCATTTT. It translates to CASSIPPRTGGAGNQPQHF.

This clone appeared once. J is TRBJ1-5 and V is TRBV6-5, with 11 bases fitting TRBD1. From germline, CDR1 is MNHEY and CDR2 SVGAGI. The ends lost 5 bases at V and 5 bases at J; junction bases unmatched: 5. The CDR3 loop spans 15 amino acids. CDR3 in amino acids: CASSRPGQGDQPQHF. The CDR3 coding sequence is TGTGCCAGCAGTCGACCGGGACAGGGGGATCAGCCCCAGCATTTT.